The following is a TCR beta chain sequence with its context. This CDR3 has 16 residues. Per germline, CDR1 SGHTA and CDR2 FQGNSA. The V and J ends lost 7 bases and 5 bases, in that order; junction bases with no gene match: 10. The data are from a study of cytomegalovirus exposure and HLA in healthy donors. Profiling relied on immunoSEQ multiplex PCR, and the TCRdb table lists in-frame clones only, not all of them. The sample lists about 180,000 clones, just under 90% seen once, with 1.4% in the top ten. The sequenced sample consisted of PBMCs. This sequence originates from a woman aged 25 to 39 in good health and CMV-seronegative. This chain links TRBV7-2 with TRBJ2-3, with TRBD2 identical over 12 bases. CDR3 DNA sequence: TGTGCCAGCACCCCTCTAGCGGGGGGGTCCGTAGATACGCAGTATTTT. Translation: CASTPLAGGSVDTQYF.